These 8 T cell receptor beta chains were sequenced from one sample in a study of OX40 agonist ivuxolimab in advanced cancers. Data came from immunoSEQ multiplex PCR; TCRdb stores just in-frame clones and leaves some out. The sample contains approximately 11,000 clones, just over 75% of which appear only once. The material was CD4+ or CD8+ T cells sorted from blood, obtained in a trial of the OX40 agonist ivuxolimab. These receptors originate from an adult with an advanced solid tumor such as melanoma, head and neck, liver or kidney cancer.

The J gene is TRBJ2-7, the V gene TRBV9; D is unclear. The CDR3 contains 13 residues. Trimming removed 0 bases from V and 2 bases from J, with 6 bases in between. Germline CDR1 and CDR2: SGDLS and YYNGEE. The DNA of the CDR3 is TGTGCCAGCAGCGTAGATCCCACCTACGAGCAGTACTTC. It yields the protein CASSVDPTYEQYF.

DNA for the CDR3: TGCAGCGTTGAAGAGGGCACGGCCAAAAACATTCAGTACTTC. This encodes CSVEEGTAKNIQYF. The chain has TRBV29-1 and TRBJ2-4; D ambiguous. V gave up 0 bases and J gave up 1 base, with 7 bases separating them. CDR3 size: 14 residues. Per the germline V gene, CDR1 is SQVTM and CDR2 is ANQGSEA.

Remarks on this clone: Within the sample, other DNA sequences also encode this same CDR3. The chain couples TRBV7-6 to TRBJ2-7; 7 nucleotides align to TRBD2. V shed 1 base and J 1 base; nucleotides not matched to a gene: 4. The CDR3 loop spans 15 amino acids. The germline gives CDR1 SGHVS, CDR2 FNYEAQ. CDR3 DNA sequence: TGTGCCAGCAGCTTAGGCGGGGGTATTTCCTACGAGCAGTACTTC. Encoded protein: CASSLGGGISYEQYF.

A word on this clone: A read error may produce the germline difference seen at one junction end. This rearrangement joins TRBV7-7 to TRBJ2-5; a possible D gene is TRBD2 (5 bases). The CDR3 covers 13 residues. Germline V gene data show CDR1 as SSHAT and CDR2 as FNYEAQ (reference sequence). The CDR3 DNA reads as TGTGCTAGCAGCTTAGCGCTCGGGGAGACCCAGTACTTC. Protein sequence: CASSLALGETQYF.

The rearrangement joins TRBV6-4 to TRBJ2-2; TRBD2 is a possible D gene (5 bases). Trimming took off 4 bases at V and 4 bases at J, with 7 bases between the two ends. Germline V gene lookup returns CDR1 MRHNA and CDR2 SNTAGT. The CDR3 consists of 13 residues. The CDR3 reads CASSARGTGELFF. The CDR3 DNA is TGTGCCAGCAGTGCCCGGGGCACCGGGGAGCTGTTTTTT.

CDR3 bases: TGTGCCAGCAGTCGCGGTACTGAAGCTTTCTTT. Translation gives CASSRGTEAFF. V usage is TRBV27 and J usage is TRBJ1-1; no definite D call. Germline V gene data show CDR1 as MNHEY and CDR2 as SMNVEV (reference sequence). There are 11 residues in the CDR3. Trimming stripped 5 bases from V and 5 bases from J, with 6 bases between.

The chain's CDR3 is CASGVAGESYTDTQYF. CDR3 in DNA: TGTGCCAGCGGGGTAGCGGGGGAGTCCTACACAGATACGCAGTATTTT. The V and J genes are TRBV7-9 and TRBJ2-3; the match to TRBD2 covers 9 bases. After removal of 8 bases from V and 2 bases from J, the junction contained 11 bases not matched to a gene. Germline V gives CDR1 SEHNR, CDR2 FQNEAQ (reference sequence). This CDR3 has 16 amino acids. Variable domain in full (rest from reference TRBV7-9 and TRBJ2-3): DTGVSQNPRHKITKRGQNVTFRCDPISEHNRLYWYRQTLGQGPEFLTYFQNEAQLEKSRLLSDRFSAERPKGSFSTLEIQRTEQGDSAMYLCASGVAGESYTDTQYFGPGTRLTVL.

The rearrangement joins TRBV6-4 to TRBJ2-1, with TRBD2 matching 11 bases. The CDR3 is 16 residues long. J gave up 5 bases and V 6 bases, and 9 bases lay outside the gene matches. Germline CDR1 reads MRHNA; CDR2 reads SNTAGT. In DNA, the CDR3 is TGTGCCAGCAGCTTTAGCGGGAGGGCCGGCGACAATGAGCAGTTCTTC. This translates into CASSFSGRAGDNEQFF.